Below are 4 T cell receptor beta chains sequenced from a single sample in a study of T cell repertoires in cytomegalovirus infection. These receptors' antigens are unknown. MiXCR, applied by TCRdb to the reads, yields one record per CDR3 protein. The sample has roughly 180,000 distinct CDR3 sequences, less than 25% seen once. Source: CD8+ T cells from cultured PBMCs, taken from culture after CMV antigen stimulation. These receptors all come from a human donor in good health (CMV status not recorded). Some clones in this sample may be carry-over from other donors' samples.

The chain carries TRBV12-3 or TRBV12-4 and TRBJ1-5, with 8 bases identical to TRBD1. V dropped 6 bases and J dropped 0; count of bases not matched to a gene: 4. CDR3 length: 15 residues. CDR3 nucleotide sequence: TGTGCCAGCAGCTTGACAGGGGATAGCAATCAGCCCCAGCATTTT. Translated, it gives CASSLTGDSNQPQHF.

This chain joins TRBV15 and TRBJ1-2; 12 bases line up with TRBD1. The CDR3 sequence is 18 residues long. The trim removed 2 bases at V and 4 bases at J, leaving 11 bases unmatched. CDR1 and CDR2 from the germline V gene are LNHNV and YYDKDF (reference sequence). CDR3 region: CATSRQGQGAVTPYGYTF. The CDR3, as DNA: TGTGCCACCAGCAGACAGGGACAGGGGGCCGTGACCCCCTATGGCTACACCTTC. Full variable domain (rest looked up from reference TRBV15 and TRBJ1-2): DAMVIQNPRYQVTQFGKPVTLSCSQTLNHNVMYWYQQKSSQAPKLLFHYYDKDFNNEADTPDNFQSRRPNTSFCFLDIRSPGLGDTAMYLCATSRQGQGAVTPYGYTFGSGTRLTVV.

This clonotype was seen more than once but under ten times. V gene TRBV6-8 combines with J gene TRBJ1-6; D unclear. Germline CDR1 and CDR2: MNHGY and SAAAGT. The CDR3 is 15 residues long. V was trimmed by 2 bases and J by 7 bases, leaving 12 bases between them. CDR3: CASSYTSRQNSPLHF. CDR3 bases: TGTGCCAGCAGTTACACGAGTAGGCAAAATTCACCCCTCCACTTT.

This clonotype came up a few times. The chain employs TRBV4-1 and TRBJ2-7, with D uncertain. CDR3 length: 15 amino acids. With 7 bases removed from V and 1 base from J, the gap between germline ends came to 17 bases. Germline V gene data show CDR1 as MGHRA and CDR2 as YSYEKL. The CDR3 loop reads CASTPVFENSYEQYF. In nucleotides, the CDR3 is TGCGCCAGCACCCCCGTTTTCGAGAATTCCTACGAGCAGTACTTC.